This T cell receptor (beta chain) was recovered during a study of T cells expressing NK-cell markers. Study background: Each TCR beta repertoire originated in sorted T cells that were CD3+CD56+NKG2C+, CD3+CD56+NKG2C- or CD3+CD56-NKG2C+.

In generating TCR beta cDNA, 5'RACE template switching with UMIs was used. TCRdb reprocessed the 5' RACE reads; each CDR3 protein has one entry and no DNA is given. The repertoire shows 500,000 to 700,000 distinct CDR3 sequences; the top ten hold less than 4.5%. Germline assignment: CDR1 LNHNV and CDR2 YYDKDF (reference sequence). The CDR3 spans 14 residues. For this clonotype: What it binds is not known.

Study-level points and caveats: In about six donors, dominant CD3+CD56+NKG2C+ clonotypes ranked among the top 10 CD8+ clonotypes. There remained a lack of clarity about HCMV specificity of expanded NKG2C+ T cell clones.

Sequencing input: blood T cells: a sorted CD56 or NKG2C T cell subset, CD4+ or CD8+ T cells, or bulk PBMC T cells (not recorded which). This sequence originates from a man aged 18 to 29 in good health. This chain uses TRBV15 with TRBJ2-1. Here the CDR3 reads CATSRVLDSNEQFF.